This TCR beta chain came from a study of cytotoxic CD8 clonotypes in ibrutinib-treated CLL. General study points: Samples were collected at differing times from sustained-remission and progressing patients. Contraction or stability on treatment was seen for public clonotypes, which were uncommon. Baseline clonality was higher than in age-matched healthy donors and moved in step with circulating CD8+ T-cell counts.

Losses at the gene ends were 1 base for V and 7 bases for J; bases not matched to a gene: 12. This CDR3 has 16 residues. Germline V gene data show CDR1 as MNHNS and CDR2 as SASEGT. Regarding this clone: The antigen is not known.

This table comes from immunoSEQ multiplex PCR, and its TCRdb copy is limited to in-frame clones, with some not included. The repertoire holds about 150,000 clones, with around 76% as singletons. Here the sequenced sample was PBMCs, taken after 24 months of ibrutinib treatment. This chain links TRBV6-1 with TRBJ2-5; TRBD1 matches 7 bases. The clonotype was recovered from a human donor with chronic lymphocytic leukemia. The CDR3 is CASSEGFQGDRVTQYF. The DNA of the CDR3 is TGTGCCAGCAGTGAAGGGTTCCAGGGGGACCGGGTGACCCAGTACTTC.